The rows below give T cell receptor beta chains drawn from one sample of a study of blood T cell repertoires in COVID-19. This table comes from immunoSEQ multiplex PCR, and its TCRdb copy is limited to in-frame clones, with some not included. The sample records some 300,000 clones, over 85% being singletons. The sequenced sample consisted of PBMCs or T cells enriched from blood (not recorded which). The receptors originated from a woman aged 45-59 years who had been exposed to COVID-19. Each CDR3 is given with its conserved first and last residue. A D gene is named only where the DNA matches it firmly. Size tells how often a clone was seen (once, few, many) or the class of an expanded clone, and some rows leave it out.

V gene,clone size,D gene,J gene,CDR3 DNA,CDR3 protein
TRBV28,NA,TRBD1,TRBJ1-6,TGTGCCAGCAGAACTGGGACAGAAGATTCACCCCTCCACTTT,CASRTGTEDSPLHF
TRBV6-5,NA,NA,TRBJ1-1,TGTGCCAGCAGTAAGGAGATGAACACTGAAGCTTTCTTT,CASSKEMNTEAFF
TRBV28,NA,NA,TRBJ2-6,TGTGCCAGCAGTTTGGGGGGGGCCGGGGCCAACGTCCTGACTTTC,CASSLGGAGANVLTF
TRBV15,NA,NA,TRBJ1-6,TGTGCCACCAGCAGAGATAGCCCTGCAATCAGTTCACCCCTCCACTTT,CATSRDSPAISSPLHF
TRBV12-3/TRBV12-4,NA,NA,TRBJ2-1,TGTGCCAGCGGGGCCGCCCACTACAATGAGCAGTTCTTC,CASGAAHYNEQFF
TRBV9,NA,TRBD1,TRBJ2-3,TGTGCCATCTCGGGACAGGGCCAAGATACGCAGTATTTT,CAISGQGQDTQYF
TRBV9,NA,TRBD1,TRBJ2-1,TGTGCCAGCAGCTTAACAGGGGGCGCGAAGTATGAGCAGTTCTTC,CASSLTGGAKYEQFF
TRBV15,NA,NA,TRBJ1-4,TGTGCCACCAGCAGAGATGCGGGGATGAACGGAAAACTGTTTTTT,CATSRDAGMNGKLFF
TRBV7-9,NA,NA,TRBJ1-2,TGTGCCAGCAGCTCAACACAGGAGATCACTTACTATGGCTACACCTTC,CASSSTQEITYYGYTF
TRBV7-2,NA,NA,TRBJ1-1,TGTGCCAGCAGCTCCCAACAGGGAACTGAAGCTTTCTTT,CASSSQQGTEAFF
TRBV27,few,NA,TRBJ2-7,TGTGCCAGCAGTTTATCGTACAGCCACGAGCAGTACTTC,CASSLSYSHEQYF
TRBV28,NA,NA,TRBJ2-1,TGTGCCACCAAAAACGGGGTAGCTCAGAATGAGCAGTTCTTC,CATKNGVAQNEQFF
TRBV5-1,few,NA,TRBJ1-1,TGCGCCAGCAGTGAAGGAGAGGGAGGGTACACTGAAGCTTTCTTT,CASSEGEGGYTEAFF
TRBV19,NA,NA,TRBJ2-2,TGTGCCAGTAGTCCCGGGACTCTGGGGACCGGGGAGCTGTTTTTT,CASSPGTLGTGELFF